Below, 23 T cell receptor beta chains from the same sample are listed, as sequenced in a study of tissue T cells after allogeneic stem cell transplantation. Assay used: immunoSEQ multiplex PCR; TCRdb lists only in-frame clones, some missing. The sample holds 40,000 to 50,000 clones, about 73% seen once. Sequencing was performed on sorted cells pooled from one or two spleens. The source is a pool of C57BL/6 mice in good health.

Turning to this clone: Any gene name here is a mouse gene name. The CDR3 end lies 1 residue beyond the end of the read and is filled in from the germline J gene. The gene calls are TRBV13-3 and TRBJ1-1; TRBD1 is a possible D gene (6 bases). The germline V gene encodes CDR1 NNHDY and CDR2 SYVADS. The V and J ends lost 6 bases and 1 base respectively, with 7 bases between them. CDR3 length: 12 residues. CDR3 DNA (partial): TGTGCCAGCAAGGGGGGGAACACAGAAGTCTTC. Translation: CASKGGNTEVF. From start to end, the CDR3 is CASKGGNTEVFF.

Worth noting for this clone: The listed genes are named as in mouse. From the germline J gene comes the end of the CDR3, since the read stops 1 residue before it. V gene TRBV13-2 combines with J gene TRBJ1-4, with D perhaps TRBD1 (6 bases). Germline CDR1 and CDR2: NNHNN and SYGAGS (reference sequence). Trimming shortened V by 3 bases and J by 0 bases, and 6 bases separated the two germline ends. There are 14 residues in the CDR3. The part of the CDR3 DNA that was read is TGTGCCAGCGGTGGGACAGTTTCCAACGAAAGATTATTT. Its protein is CASGGTVSNERLF. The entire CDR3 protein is CASGGTVSNERLFF.

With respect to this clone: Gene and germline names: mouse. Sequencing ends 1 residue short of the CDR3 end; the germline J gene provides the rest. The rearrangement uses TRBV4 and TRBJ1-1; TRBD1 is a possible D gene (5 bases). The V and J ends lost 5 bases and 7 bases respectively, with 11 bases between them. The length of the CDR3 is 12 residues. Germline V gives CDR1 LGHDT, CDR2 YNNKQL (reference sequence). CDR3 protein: CASSPWGEEVFF. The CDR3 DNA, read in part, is TGTGCCAGCAGCCCTTGGGGGGAAGAAGTCTTC.

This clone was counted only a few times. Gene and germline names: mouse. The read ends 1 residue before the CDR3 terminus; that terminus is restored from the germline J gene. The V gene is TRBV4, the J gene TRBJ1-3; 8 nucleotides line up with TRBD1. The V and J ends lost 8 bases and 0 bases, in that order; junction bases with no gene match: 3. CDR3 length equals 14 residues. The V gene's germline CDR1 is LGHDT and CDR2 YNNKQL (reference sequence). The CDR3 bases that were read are TGTGCCAGCCCGGACAGGGCTTCTGGAAATACGCTCTAT. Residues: CASPDRASGNTLY. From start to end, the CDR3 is CASPDRASGNTLYF.

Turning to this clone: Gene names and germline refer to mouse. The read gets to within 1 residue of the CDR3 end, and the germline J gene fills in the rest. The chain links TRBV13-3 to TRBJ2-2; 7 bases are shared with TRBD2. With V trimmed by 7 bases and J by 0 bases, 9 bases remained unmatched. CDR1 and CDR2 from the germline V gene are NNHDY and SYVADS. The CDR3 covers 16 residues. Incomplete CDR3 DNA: TGTGCCAGCGGGCCCCACGGGGGGGCAAACACCGGGCAGCTCTAC. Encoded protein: CASGPHGGANTGQLY. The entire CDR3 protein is CASGPHGGANTGQLYF.

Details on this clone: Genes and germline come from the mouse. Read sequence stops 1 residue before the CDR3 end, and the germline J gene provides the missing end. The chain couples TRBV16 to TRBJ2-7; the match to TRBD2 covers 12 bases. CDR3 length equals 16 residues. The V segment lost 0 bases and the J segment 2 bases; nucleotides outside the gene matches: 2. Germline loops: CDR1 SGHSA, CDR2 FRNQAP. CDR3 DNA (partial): TGTGCAAGCAGCTTAGATCGGACTGGGGGGGCCTATGAACAGTAC. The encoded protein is CASSLDRTGGAYEQY. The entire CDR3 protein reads CASSLDRTGGAYEQYF.

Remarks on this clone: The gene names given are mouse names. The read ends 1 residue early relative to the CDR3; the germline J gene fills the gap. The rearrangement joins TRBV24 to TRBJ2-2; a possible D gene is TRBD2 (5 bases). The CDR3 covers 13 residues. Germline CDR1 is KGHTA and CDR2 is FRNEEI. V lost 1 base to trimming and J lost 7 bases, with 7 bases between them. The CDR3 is CASSLFWDGQLYF. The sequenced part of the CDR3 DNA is TGTGCCAGCAGTCTGTTCTGGGACGGGCAGCTCTAC.

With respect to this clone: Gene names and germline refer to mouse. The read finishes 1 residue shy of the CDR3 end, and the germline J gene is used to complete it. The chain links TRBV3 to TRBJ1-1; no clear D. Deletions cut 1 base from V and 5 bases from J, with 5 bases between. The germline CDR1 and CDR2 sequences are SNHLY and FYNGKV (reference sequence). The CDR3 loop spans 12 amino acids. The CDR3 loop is CASSLGGTEVFF. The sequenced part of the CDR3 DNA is TGTGCCAGCAGCTTAGGGGGAACAGAAGTCTTC. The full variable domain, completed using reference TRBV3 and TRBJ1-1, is GPKVLQIPSHQIIDMGQMVTLNCDPVSNHLYFYWYKQILGQQMEFLVNFYNGKVMEKSKLFKDQFSVERPDGSYFTLKIQPTALEDSAVYFCASSLGGTEVFFGKGTRLTVV.

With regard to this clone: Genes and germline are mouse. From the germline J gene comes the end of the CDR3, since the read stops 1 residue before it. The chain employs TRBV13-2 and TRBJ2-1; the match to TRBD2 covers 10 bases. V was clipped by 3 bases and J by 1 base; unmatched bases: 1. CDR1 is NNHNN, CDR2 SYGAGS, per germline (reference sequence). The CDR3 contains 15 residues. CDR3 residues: CASGGGLGNYAEQFF. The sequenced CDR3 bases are TGTGCCAGCGGTGGGGGACTGGGGAACTATGCTGAGCAGTTC.

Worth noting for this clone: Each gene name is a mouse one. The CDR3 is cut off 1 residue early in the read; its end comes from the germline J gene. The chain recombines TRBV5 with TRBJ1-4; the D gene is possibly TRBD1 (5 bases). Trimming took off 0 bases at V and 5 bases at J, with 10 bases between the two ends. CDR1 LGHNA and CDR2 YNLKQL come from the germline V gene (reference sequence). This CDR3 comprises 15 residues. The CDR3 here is CASSQEPGGNERLFF. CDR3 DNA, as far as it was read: TGTGCCAGCAGCCAAGAACCCGGGGGAAACGAAAGATTATTT.

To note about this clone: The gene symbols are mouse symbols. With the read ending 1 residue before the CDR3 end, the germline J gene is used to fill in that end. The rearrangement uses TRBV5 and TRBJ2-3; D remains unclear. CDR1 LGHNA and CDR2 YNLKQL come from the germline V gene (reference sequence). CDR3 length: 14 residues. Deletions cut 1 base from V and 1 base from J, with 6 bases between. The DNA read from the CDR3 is TGTGCCAGCAGCCAAGCGGGCGGTGCAGAAACGCTGTAT. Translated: CASSQAGGAETLY. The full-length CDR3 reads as CASSQAGGAETLYF.

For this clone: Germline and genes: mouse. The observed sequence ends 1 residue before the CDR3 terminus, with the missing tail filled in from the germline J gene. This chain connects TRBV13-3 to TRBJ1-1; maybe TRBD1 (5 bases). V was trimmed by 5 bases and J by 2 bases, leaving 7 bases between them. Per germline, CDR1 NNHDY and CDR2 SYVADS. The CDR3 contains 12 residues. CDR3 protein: CASRTVNTEVFF. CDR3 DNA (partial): TGTGCCAGCAGGACAGTTAACACAGAAGTCTTC.

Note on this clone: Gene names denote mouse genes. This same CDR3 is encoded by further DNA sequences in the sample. CDR3 residues: CASSLGGTGQLYF. CDR3 DNA, as far as it was read: TGTGCCAGCAGTTTAGGCGGCACCGGGCAGCTCTAC. The chain joins TRBV15 to TRBJ2-2, with no clear D. The read terminates 1 residue before the CDR3 end, so the remaining end is supplied by the germline J gene. Germline CDR1 is SGHND and CDR2 is FRSKSL. V lost 1 base, J lost 4 bases, and 4 bases lay in between. The CDR3 covers 13 residues.

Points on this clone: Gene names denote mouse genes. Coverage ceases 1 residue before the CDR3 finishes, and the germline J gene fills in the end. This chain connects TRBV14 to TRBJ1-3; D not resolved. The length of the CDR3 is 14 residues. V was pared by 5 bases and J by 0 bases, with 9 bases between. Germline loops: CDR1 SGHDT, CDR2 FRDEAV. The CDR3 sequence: CASSFQNSGNTLYF. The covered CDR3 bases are TGTGCCAGCAGCTTCCAGAATTCTGGAAATACGCTCTAT.

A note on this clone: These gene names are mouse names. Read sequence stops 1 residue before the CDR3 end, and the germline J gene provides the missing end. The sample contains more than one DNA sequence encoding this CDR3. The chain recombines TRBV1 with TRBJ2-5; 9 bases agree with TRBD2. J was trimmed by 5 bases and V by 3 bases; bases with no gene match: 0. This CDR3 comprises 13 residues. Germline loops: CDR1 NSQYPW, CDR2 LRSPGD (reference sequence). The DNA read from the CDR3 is TGCACCTGCAGTGCTGGGGGGGCAGACACCCAGTAC. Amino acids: CTCSAGGADTQY. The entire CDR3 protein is CTCSAGGADTQYF.

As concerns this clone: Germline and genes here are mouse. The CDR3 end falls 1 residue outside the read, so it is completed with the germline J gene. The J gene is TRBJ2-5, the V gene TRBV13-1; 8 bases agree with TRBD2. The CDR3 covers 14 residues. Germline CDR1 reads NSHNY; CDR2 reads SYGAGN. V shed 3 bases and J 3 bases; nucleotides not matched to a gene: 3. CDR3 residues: CASSAGGLQDTQYF. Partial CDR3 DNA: TGTGCCAGCAGTGCTGGGGGGCTACAAGACACCCAGTAC.

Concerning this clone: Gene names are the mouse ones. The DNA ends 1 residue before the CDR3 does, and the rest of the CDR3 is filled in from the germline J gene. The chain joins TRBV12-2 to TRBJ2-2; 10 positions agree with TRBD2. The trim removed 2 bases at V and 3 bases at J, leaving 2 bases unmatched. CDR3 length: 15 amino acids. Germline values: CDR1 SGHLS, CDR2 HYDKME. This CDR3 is CASSQDWGDTGQLYF. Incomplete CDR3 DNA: TGTGCCAGCTCTCAAGACTGGGGGGACACCGGGCAGCTCTAC.

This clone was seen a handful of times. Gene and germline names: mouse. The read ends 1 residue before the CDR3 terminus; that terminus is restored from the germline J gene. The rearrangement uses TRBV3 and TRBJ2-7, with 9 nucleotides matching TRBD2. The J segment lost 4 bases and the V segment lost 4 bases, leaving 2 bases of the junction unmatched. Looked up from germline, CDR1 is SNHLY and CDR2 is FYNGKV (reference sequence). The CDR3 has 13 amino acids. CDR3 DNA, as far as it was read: TGTGCCAGCAGCTGGGACTGGGAATATGAACAGTAC. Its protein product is CASSWDWEYEQY. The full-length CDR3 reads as CASSWDWEYEQYF.

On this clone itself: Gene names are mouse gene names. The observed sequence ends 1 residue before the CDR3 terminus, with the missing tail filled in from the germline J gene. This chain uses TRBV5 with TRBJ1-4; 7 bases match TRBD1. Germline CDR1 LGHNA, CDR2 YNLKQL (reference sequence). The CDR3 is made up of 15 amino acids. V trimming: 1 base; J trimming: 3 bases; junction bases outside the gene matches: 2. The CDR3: CASSQGGGPNERLFF. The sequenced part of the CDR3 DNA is TGTGCCAGCAGCCAAGGAGGGGGCCCCAACGAAAGATTATTT.

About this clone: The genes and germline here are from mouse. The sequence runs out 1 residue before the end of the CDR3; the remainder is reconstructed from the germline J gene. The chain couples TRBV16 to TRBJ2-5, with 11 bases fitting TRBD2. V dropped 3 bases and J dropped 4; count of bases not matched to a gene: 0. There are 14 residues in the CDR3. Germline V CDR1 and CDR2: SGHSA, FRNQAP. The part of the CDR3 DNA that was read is TGTGCAAGCAGCTTGGGACTGGGGGAAGACACCCAGTAC. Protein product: CASSLGLGEDTQY. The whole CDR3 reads CASSLGLGEDTQYF.

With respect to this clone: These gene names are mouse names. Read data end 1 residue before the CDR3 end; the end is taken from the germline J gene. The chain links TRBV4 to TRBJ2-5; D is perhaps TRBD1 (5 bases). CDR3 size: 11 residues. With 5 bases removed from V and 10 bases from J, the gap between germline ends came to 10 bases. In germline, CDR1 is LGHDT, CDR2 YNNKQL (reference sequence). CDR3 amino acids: CASSPQDPQYF. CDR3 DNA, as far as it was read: TGTGCCAGCAGCCCACAGGATCCCCAGTAC.

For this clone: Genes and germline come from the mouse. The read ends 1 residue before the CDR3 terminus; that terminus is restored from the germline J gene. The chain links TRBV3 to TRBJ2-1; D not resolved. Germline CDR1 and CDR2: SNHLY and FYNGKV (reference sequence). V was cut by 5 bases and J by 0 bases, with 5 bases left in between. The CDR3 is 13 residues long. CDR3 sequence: CASSLSNYAEQFF. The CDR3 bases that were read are TGTGCCAGCAGCCTCTCTAACTATGCTGAGCAGTTC.

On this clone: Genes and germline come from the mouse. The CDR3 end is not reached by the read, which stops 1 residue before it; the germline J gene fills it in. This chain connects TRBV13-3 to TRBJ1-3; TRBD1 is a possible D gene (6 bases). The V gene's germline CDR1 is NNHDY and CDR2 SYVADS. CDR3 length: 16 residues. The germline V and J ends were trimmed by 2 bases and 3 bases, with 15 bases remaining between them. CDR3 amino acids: CASSDVGGHGGNTLYF. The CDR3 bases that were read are TGTGCCAGCAGTGACGTGGGGGGGCACGGTGGAAATACGCTCTAT.